Listed here is a single TCR beta chain. V lost 5 bases to trimming and J lost 4 bases; unmatched junction nucleotides: 8. The CDR3 totals 15 residues. The germline V gene has CDR1 LNHDA and CDR2 SQIVND (reference sequence). The data derive from a study of blood T cell repertoires in COVID-19. Original handling: Reference gene primer amplification yielded estimated nucleated cell counts. This table comes from immunoSEQ multiplex PCR, and its TCRdb copy is limited to in-frame clones, with some not included. The D gene and trimming were derived from the DNA, and the V and J assignments and clone size from that table. The sample records about 190,000 clones, over 75% being singletons.

This chain joins TRBV19 and TRBJ1-1; 9 bases line up with TRBD1. This TCR was sampled from a man aged 45-65 years who had recovered from COVID-19. The sequenced sample consisted of peripheral blood. CDR3 bases: TGTGCCAGTAGTTTACAGGGGGCCTCCCTCACTGAAGCTTTCTTT. Protein: CASSLQGASLTEAFF.